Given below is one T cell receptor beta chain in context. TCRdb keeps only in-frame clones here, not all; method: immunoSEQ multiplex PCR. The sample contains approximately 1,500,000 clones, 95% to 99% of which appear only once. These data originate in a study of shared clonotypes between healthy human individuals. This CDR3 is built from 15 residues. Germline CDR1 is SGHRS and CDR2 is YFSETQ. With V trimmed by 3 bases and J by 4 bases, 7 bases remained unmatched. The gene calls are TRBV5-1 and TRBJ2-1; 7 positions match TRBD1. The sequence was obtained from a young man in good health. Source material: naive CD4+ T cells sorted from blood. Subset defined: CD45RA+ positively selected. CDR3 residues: CASSSTGTEYNEQFF. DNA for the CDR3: TGCGCCAGCAGCTCCACCGGGACAGAGTACAATGAGCAGTTCTTC.